This T cell receptor beta chain was documented in a study of stem cell transplantation in POMP-related autoinflammatory disease. In regard to this clone: Its matching antigen is unknown.

Looked up from germline, CDR1 is MNHEY and CDR2 is SMNVEV (reference sequence). The CDR3 is made up of 13 amino acids. The V end lost 4 bases, the J end lost 0 bases, and 5 bases lay between the germline ends. PRAID combined immunodeficiency and autoinflammation. Produced via immunoSEQ multiplex PCR; TCRdb's table is partial and in-frame only. The table records approximately 23,000 clones, around 83% of them present only once. Study-wide findings and caveats: In PRAID patients, the number of distinct TRB V-J gene pairings was restricted. Across all analyzed T-cell subsets, patients with PRAID tended toward reduced diversity and increased clonality.

The source material was CD4+ T cells from PBMCs, sampled before stem cell transplantation. The chain uses TRBV27 and TRBJ2-3; D not resolved. This clonotype was obtained from a human donor with POMP-related autoinflammation and immune dysregulation (PRAID). CDR3 coding DNA: TGTGCCAGCAGTTCCCCTAGCACAGATACGCAGTATTTT. This encodes CASSSPSTDTQYF.